Below, 29 T cell receptor beta chains from the same sample are listed, as sequenced in a study of blood T cell repertoires in COVID-19. Sequencing used immunoSEQ multiplex PCR; TCRdb keeps in-frame clones, though not all of them. Of around 46,000 clones listed, approximately 90% are singletons. The sample comprised PBMCs or T cells enriched from blood (not recorded which). The receptors come from a woman aged 45 to 65 who had recovered from COVID-19.

The chain employs TRBV12-5 and TRBJ1-5, with a possible D match to TRBD1 (5 bases). Trimming left V 11 bases short and J 1 base short, with 12 bases between. Per the germline V gene, CDR1 is LGHNT and CDR2 is FRNRAP. The CDR3 is 13 amino acids. The CDR3 DNA is TGTGCTCGCCCGGACAAGAGCAATCAGCCCCAGCATTTT. This gives the protein CARPDKSNQPQHF.

A remark on this clone: One junction end disagrees with the germline gene, perhaps due to a read error. The V gene is TRBV18, the J gene TRBJ2-7; D call uncertain. Germline V gene sequence: CDR1 KGHSH, CDR2 LQKENI. This CDR3 comprises 12 residues. CDR3 residues: CASSPDSDEQYF. The CDR3 nucleotides read TGTGCCAGCTCACCCGACTCCGACGAGCAGTACTTC.

This clone was seen just once. The chain combines TRBV6-5 with TRBJ2-5; D is possibly TRBD1 (7 bases). Trimming pared 7 bases from V and 2 bases from J, leaving 17 bases between. CDR1 is MNHEY, CDR2 SVGAGI, per germline. The CDR3 is 15 residues long. The CDR3 DNA is TGTGCCAGCACTCCTCCGCCAGGGGGGCAAGAGACCCAGTACTTC. Translation: CASTPPPGGQETQYF.

In its sample, this clone was seen a few times. The chain has TRBV27 and TRBJ2-7, with D maybe TRBD1 (5 bases). Germline assignment: CDR1 MNHEY and CDR2 SMNVEV (reference sequence). This CDR3 comprises 14 residues. V shed 6 bases and J shed 2 bases, with 14 bases lying between them. The CDR3 here is CASRRKTETYEQYF. CDR3 DNA sequence: TGTGCCAGCAGGAGGAAGACAGAAACCTACGAGCAGTACTTC.

V and J are TRBV14 and TRBJ1-4, with unresolved D. CDR3 length equals 14 residues. Trimming cost V 3 bases and J 0 bases, with 5 bases left between them. CDR1 is SGHDN, CDR2 FVKESK, per germline. The CDR3 nucleotides are TGTGCCAGCAGCCATCCCGCAACTAATGAAAAACTGTTTTTT. The encoded protein is CASSHPATNEKLFF.

This chain uses TRBV6-1 with TRBJ2-3; possibly TRBD2 for D (6 bases). V gave up 3 bases and J gave up 6 bases, with 16 bases separating them. The CDR3 sequence is 15 residues long. Germline CDR1 reads MNHNS; CDR2 reads SASEGT. Here the CDR3 reads CASSDAYLASDTQYF. The CDR3 DNA is TGTGCCAGCAGTGACGCTTATCTAGCGTCGGATACGCAGTATTTT.

The chain combines TRBV6-5 with TRBJ1-5, with D unclear. Per germline, CDR1 MNHEY and CDR2 SVGAGI. The germline V and J ends were trimmed by 6 bases and 0 bases, with 9 bases remaining between them. The CDR3 has 14 residues. The CDR3 DNA is TGTGCCAGCAGCCTAGAGGTTAGCAATCAGCCCCAGCATTTT. Translation gives CASSLEVSNQPQHF.

This clone was picked up a small number of times. The V and J genes are TRBV5-8 and TRBJ2-2, with 10 bases aligning to TRBD2. This CDR3 has 15 residues. V lost 6 bases and J lost 4; bases outside the gene matches: 6. The germline CDR1 and CDR2 sequences are SGHTS and YDEGEE. Here the CDR3 reads CASTRGLAVTGELFF. The CDR3 DNA reads as TGTGCCAGCACCAGAGGACTAGCGGTCACCGGGGAGCTGTTTTTT.

The chain combines TRBV4-2 with TRBJ2-3; TRBD1 might be the D (5 bases). Trimming took 2 bases from V and 4 from J, leaving 10 bases between them. CDR1 LGHNA and CDR2 YNFKEQ come from the germline V gene. This CDR3 is built from 14 residues. The CDR3 sequence is CASSQTTVSDTQYF. CDR3 sequence (DNA): TGTGCCAGCAGCCAAACGACAGTCTCAGATACGCAGTATTTT.

The genes are TRBV19 and TRBJ1-4; possibly TRBD1 for D (6 bases). The germline CDR1 and CDR2 sequences are LNHDA and SQIVND (reference sequence). V was cut by 3 bases and J by 8 bases, with 19 bases left in between. The CDR3 runs 16 residues. The CDR3 DNA follows: TGTGCCAGTAGTATCGTGACAGGAGTGATAGGGGAAAAACTGTTTTTT. Amino acids: CASSIVTGVIGEKLFF.

This clone was picked up one time. This chain links TRBV6-2 or TRBV6-3 with TRBJ2-4; 7 nucleotides agree with TRBD2. This CDR3 contains 20 residues. The V and J ends lost 4 bases and 2 bases, in that order; junction bases with no gene match: 20. CDR1 MNHEY and CDR2 SVGEGT come from the germline V gene. As DNA, the CDR3 is TGTGCCAGCAGTTGGTTTCCTATCGGGAGGAGAGAGGTACCCAAAAACATTCAGTACTTC. Protein product: CASSWFPIGRREVPKNIQYF.

The J gene is TRBJ1-5, the V gene TRBV6-1; possibly TRBD1 for D (5 bases). V was pared by 3 bases and J by 6 bases, with 9 bases between. The CDR3 sequence is 13 residues long. From germline, CDR1 is MNHNS and CDR2 SASEGT. This CDR3 is CASSDRDRQPQHF. CDR3 DNA sequence: TGTGCCAGCAGTGACAGGGATCGTCAGCCCCAGCATTTT.

There are a few counts of this clone. The CDR3 spells CASSLGLWGDRASGNTIYF. CDR3 DNA sequence: TGTGCCAGCAGCTTAGGGCTGTGGGGCGACAGGGCCTCTGGAAACACCATATATTTT. This rearrangement joins TRBV11-2 to TRBJ1-3, with 7 bases matching TRBD1. The CDR3 spans 19 residues. Germline V gives CDR1 SGHAT, CDR2 FQNNGV. After removal of 1 base from V and 0 bases from J, the junction contained 12 bases not matched to a gene.

The chain carries TRBV6-1 and TRBJ2-1, with TRBD2 as a possible D gene (5 bases). This CDR3 is 17 amino acids long. The germline V and J ends were trimmed by 3 bases and 3 bases, with 18 bases remaining between them. From germline, CDR1 is MNHNS and CDR2 SASEGT. In DNA form, the CDR3 reads TGTGCCAGCAGTGACGGGCAATTCGGCGACTACTACAATGAGCAGTTCTTC. Amino acids: CASSDGQFGDYYNEQFF.

This clone appeared once. J is TRBJ1-6 and V is TRBV5-6; no clear D. The length of the CDR3 is 17 residues. Trimming cost V 5 bases and J 2 bases, with 17 bases left between them. Germline assignment: CDR1 SGHDT and CDR2 YYEEEE. CDR3 residues: CASRDSARGPYNSPLHF. In nucleotides, the CDR3 is TGTGCCAGCAGGGATTCCGCTCGAGGGCCCTATAATTCACCCCTCCACTTT.

This CDR3 reads CASRVEGTNQPQHF. For the CDR3, the DNA is TGCGCCAGCAGGGTGGAGGGGACGAATCAGCCCCAGCATTTT. The rearrangement uses TRBV10-2 and TRBJ1-5, with D perhaps matching TRBD1 (5 bases). The V end was cut by 6 bases, the J end by 4 bases, with 13 bases between. The CDR3 extends over 14 amino acids. The germline gives CDR1 WSHSY, CDR2 SAAADI.

The J gene is TRBJ2-3, the V gene TRBV27; possible D gene TRBD2, 6 bases. Germline values: CDR1 MNHEY, CDR2 SMNVEV (reference sequence). V was cut by 3 bases and J by 3 bases, with 10 bases left in between. The CDR3 is 14 amino acids. CDR3 DNA sequence: TGTGCCAGCAGTTTGGCGGGGTTTACAGATACGCAGTATTTT. Its protein is CASSLAGFTDTQYF.

The chain combines TRBV19 with TRBJ2-1, with 7 bases lining up with TRBD2. The length of the CDR3 is 17 residues. Germline CDR1 reads LNHDA; CDR2 reads SQIVND (reference sequence). Germline trimming cut 3 bases from V and 6 bases from J; bases unmatched to any gene: 14. The CDR3 DNA reads TGTGCCAGTAGTATTGGGGAGGGGAAGACCGGGATCAATGAGCAGTTCTTC. Translated: CASSIGEGKTGINEQFF.

The chain uses TRBV6-2 or TRBV6-3 and TRBJ2-2, with D perhaps matching TRBD1 (6 bases). The CDR3 contains 15 residues. V dropped 3 bases and J dropped 3 bases, with 11 bases sitting between them. In germline, CDR1 is MNHEY, CDR2 SVGEGT. The CDR3, as DNA: TGTGCCAGCAGTTATTCACAGGGATACACCGGGGAGCTGTTTTTT. The encoded protein is CASSYSQGYTGELFF.

The CDR3 nucleotides read TGTGCCAGTAGGAGCAGACAGGGTGCCTATGGCTACACCTTC. Translated, it gives CASRSRQGAYGYTF. This chain joins TRBV19 and TRBJ1-2; TRBD1 matches at 7 bases. CDR3 length equals 14 residues. Trimming took 6 bases from V and 4 from J; bases not matched to a gene: 8. The germline CDR1 and CDR2 sequences are LNHDA and SQIVND (reference sequence). The variable domain in full, with the rest retrieved from reference TRBV19 and TRBJ1-2, is DGGITQSPKYLFRKEGQNVTLSCEQNLNHDAMYWYRQDPGQGLRLIYYSQIVNDFQKGDIAEGYSVSREKKESFPLTVTSAQKNPTAFYLCASRSRQGAYGYTFGSGTRLTVV.

The V and J genes are TRBV19 and TRBJ1-2; the D gene is possibly TRBD1 (6 bases). Germline V gene lookup returns CDR1 LNHDA and CDR2 SQIVND (reference sequence). The CDR3 has 14 amino acids. Trimming took off 3 bases at V and 3 bases at J, with 11 bases between the two ends. CDR3 region: CASSIAGVHYGYTF. CDR3 coding DNA: TGTGCCAGTAGTATCGCAGGGGTGCACTATGGCTACACCTTC.

The rearrangement links TRBV19 to TRBJ2-5; D unclear. The germline V and J ends were trimmed by 4 bases and 1 base, with 13 bases remaining between them. Looked up from germline, CDR1 is LNHDA and CDR2 is SQIVND (reference sequence). This CDR3 has 15 amino acids. CDR3 protein: CASSNVWASQETQYF. The CDR3 DNA reads as TGTGCCAGTAGTAACGTGTGGGCCAGCCAAGAGACCCAGTACTTC.

V usage is TRBV10-1 and J usage is TRBJ1-1, with 12 positions matching TRBD1. Per the germline V gene, CDR1 is WNHNN and CDR2 is SYGVQD (reference sequence). The CDR3 length is 14 residues. The V segment lost 6 bases and the J segment 6 bases; nucleotides outside the gene matches: 5. The CDR3 sequence is CASRGTGGNAEAFF. DNA of the CDR3: TGCGCCAGCAGGGGGACAGGGGGCAACGCTGAAGCTTTCTTT.

DNA of the CDR3: TGTGCCAGCAGGACAGGGGACTACGAGCAGTACTTC. Translating gives CASRTGDYEQYF. The V call is TRBV7-9, the J call TRBJ2-7, with TRBD1 identical over 8 bases. With 6 bases clipped from V and 3 bases from J, the junction kept 1 base outside the gene matches. This CDR3 has 12 amino acids. The germline V gene has CDR1 SEHNR and CDR2 FQNEAQ (reference sequence).

The rearrangement links TRBV15 to TRBJ2-1; the D gene is possibly TRBD2 (5 bases). V gave up 0 bases and J gave up 13 bases, with 13 bases separating them. CDR1 LNHNV and CDR2 YYDKDF come from the germline V gene (reference sequence). The CDR3 is 13 residues long. The DNA for the CDR3 is TGTGCCACCAGCAGAGATCACGGGGTGGACCAGTTCTTC. Encoded protein: CATSRDHGVDQFF.

CDR3 in amino acids: CASSVAAGNSYEQYF. The CDR3 coding sequence is TGTGCCAGCAGCGTAGCCGCCGGGAACTCCTACGAGCAGTACTTC. The gene calls are TRBV9 and TRBJ2-7, with a tentative D call TRBD2 (5 bases). CDR1 and CDR2 from the germline V gene are SGDLS and YYNGEE. Trimming took 0 bases from V and 0 from J, leaving 10 bases between them. The CDR3 covers 15 residues.

This chain joins TRBV4-3 and TRBJ2-5; 7 bases fit TRBD2. The CDR3 extends over 15 amino acids. With V trimmed by 1 base and J by 5 bases, 7 bases remained unmatched. The germline V gene encodes CDR1 LGHNA and CDR2 YSLEER. CDR3 in DNA: TGCGCCAGCAGCCAAGGTTACGGGAGGTCGGAGACCCAGTACTTC. As protein: CASSQGYGRSETQYF.

V is TRBV19 and J is TRBJ1-1, with TRBD1 matching 8 bases. The CDR3 length is 16 residues. The germline V gene encodes CDR1 LNHDA and CDR2 SQIVND (reference sequence). The ends lost 5 bases at V and 1 base at J; junction bases unmatched: 9. The CDR3 loop is CASSPWDRRRNTEAFF. In nucleotides, the CDR3 is TGTGCCAGTAGTCCATGGGACAGGCGGAGGAACACTGAAGCTTTCTTT.

The chain has TRBV28 and TRBJ1-1, with 8 bases aligning to TRBD1. After removal of 8 bases from V and 5 bases from J, the junction contained 10 bases not matched to a gene. The CDR3 is 14 residues long. CDR1 MDHEN and CDR2 SYDVKM come from the germline V gene. CDR3 coding DNA: TGTGCCAGCGGCGGACAGGGTCTTGGTACTGAAGCTTTCTTT. Amino acids: CASGGQGLGTEAFF.